This T cell receptor beta chain was identified in a study of CD8 T cells in ankylosing spondylitis. Trimming cost V 4 bases and J 6 bases, with 12 bases left between them. The CDR3 is made up of 13 amino acids. This clonotype was seen at least ten times. One entry per CDR3 protein, called by TCRdb with MiXCR from the 5' RACE reads. The sample lists 240,000 or so distinct CDR3 sequences, around 7.8% seen once, with nearly 7% in the top ten. V gene TRBV12-3 or TRBV12-4 combines with J gene TRBJ1-1, with D possibly TRBD1 on 5 matching bases. This receptor was obtained from a male donor with ankylosing spondylitis or in good health (not recorded which). Sequenced material: blood, either unsorted or a sorted T cell fraction (not recorded which). DNA for the CDR3: TGTGCCAGCAGTTCACCAGGGTTATCTGAAGCTTTCTTT. The encoded protein is CASSSPGLSEAFF.